This TCR beta chain appears in the sequencing data of a study of technical replicates of blood from a handful of donors. The table came from immunoSEQ multiplex PCR; TCRdb's copy has only in-frame clones and leaves some out. Here the sample spans fewer than 100,000 clones, approximately 94% being singletons. The clonotype comes from a human donor in good health. Sequencing was carried out using T cells isolated from PBMCs.

Here the CDR3 DNA reads TGCGCCAGCAGCTTGGGCACAATACCCAACGTCCTGACTTTC. Protein product: CASSLGTIPNVLTF. The chain carries TRBV5-1 and TRBJ2-6; D unresolved. The CDR3 contains 14 residues. The germline V gene encodes CDR1 SGHRS and CDR2 YFSETQ. The V end was cut by 0 bases, the J end by 8 bases, with 9 bases between.